This T cell receptor beta chain comes out of a study of blood T cell repertoires in COVID-19. Study background: Acute and convalescent COVID-19 specimens originated in the United States, Italy and Spain.

Germline CDR1 is SEHNR and CDR2 is FQNEAQ (reference sequence). V was trimmed by 4 bases and J by 2 bases, leaving 14 bases between them. This CDR3 is built from 15 residues. One Seattle source followed patients from active infection through their disease course. The repertoire was sequenced with immunoSEQ multiplex PCR; TCRdb's copy has only in-frame clones and lacks some. The data contain about 410,000 clones, about 89% of them singletons. The specimen sequenced was peripheral blood. The sequence derives from a woman aged 40 to 55 with COVID-19, enrolled during active disease. This chain uses TRBV7-9 with TRBJ1-2; TRBD1 is a possible D gene (6 bases). This chain's CDR3 is CASSSQGTLNYGYTF. The DNA of the CDR3 is TGTGCCAGCAGCTCACAGGGTACCCTAAACTATGGCTACACCTTC.